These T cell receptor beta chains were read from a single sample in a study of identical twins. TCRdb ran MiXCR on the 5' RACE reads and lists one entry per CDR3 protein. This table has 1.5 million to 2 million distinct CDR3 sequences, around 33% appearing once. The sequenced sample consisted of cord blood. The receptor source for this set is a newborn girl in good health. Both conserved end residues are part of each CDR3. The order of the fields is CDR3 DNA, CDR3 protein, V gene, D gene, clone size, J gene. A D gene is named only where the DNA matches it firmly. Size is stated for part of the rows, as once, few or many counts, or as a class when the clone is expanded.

cdr3_nt: TGCGCCAGCAGCCTCTCTAGGACAGGGGGAGGCAAAAACATTCAGTACTTC
cdr3_aa: CASSLSRTGGGKNIQYF
v_call: TRBV5-1
d_call: TRBD1
clone_size: NA
j_call: TRBJ2-4

cdr3_nt: TGTGCCAGCTTTTCAGGGTTCTATGGCTACACCTTC
cdr3_aa: CASFSGFYGYTF
v_call: TRBV6-6
d_call: NA
clone_size: NA
j_call: TRBJ1-2

cdr3_nt: TGTGCCAGCAGTGGGCGACTAGCTAGCACAGATACGCAGTATTTT
cdr3_aa: CASSGRLASTDTQYF
v_call: TRBV2
d_call: TRBD2
clone_size: many
j_call: TRBJ2-3

cdr3_nt: TGCAGTGCTAGAATCTATGGGACAGGGCGGACAGATACGCAGTATTTT
cdr3_aa: CSARIYGTGRTDTQYF
v_call: TRBV20-1
d_call: TRBD1
clone_size: NA
j_call: TRBJ2-3

cdr3_nt: TGTGCCAGCAGCCAAGCCGGACAGACGAGAGAGACCCAGTACTTC
cdr3_aa: CASSQAGQTRETQYF
v_call: TRBV14
d_call: NA
clone_size: NA
j_call: TRBJ2-5

cdr3_nt: TGTGCCAGCAGCAAAGAGACGGGAGCAGATACGCAGTATTTT
cdr3_aa: CASSKETGADTQYF
v_call: TRBV21-1
d_call: NA
clone_size: NA
j_call: TRBJ2-3

cdr3_nt: TGTGCCAGCAAGTTAAAAACCTACGAGCAGTACTTC
cdr3_aa: CASKLKTYEQYF
v_call: TRBV6-2/TRBV6-3
d_call: NA
clone_size: NA
j_call: TRBJ2-7

cdr3_nt: TGCAGTGCTTGCCGGGACTGGAACGACAATGAGCAGTTCTTC
cdr3_aa: CSACRDWNDNEQFF
v_call: TRBV20-1
d_call: NA
clone_size: once
j_call: TRBJ2-1

cdr3_nt: TGCAGTGCTAGAGAATTAGGGGGGCCTCCTCAAGAGACCCAGTACTTC
cdr3_aa: CSARELGGPPQETQYF
v_call: TRBV20-1
d_call: NA
clone_size: NA
j_call: TRBJ2-5

cdr3_nt: TGTGCCAGCAGCTTAGTGGGAGGTTCCCATGGCTACACCTTC
cdr3_aa: CASSLVGGSHGYTF
v_call: TRBV7-6
d_call: NA
clone_size: NA
j_call: TRBJ1-2

cdr3_nt: TGTGCCAGCAGCACCCGACTAGAGCAGTACTTC
cdr3_aa: CASSTRLEQYF
v_call: TRBV5-4
d_call: NA
clone_size: NA
j_call: TRBJ2-7

cdr3_nt: TGCGCCAGCAGACTGGTGCCAGCTAGCGGGAGTAGGGGGATCGCCTACAATGAGCAGTTCTTC
cdr3_aa: CASRLVPASGSRGIAYNEQFF
v_call: TRBV5-1
d_call: TRBD2
clone_size: NA
j_call: TRBJ2-1

cdr3_nt: TGTGCCAGCAGTGAGCGGGGCGCTGAAAAACTGTTTTTT
cdr3_aa: CASSERGAEKLFF
v_call: TRBV25-1
d_call: NA
clone_size: NA
j_call: TRBJ1-4

cdr3_nt: TGCAGCGTTGATGCTAGCGGGGGTAATGAGCAGTACTTC
cdr3_aa: CSVDASGGNEQYF
v_call: TRBV29-1
d_call: TRBD2
clone_size: NA
j_call: TRBJ2-7

cdr3_nt: TGTGCCAGCAGTGAGGCCTACAATGAGCAGTACTTC
cdr3_aa: CASSEAYNEQYF
v_call: TRBV6-1
d_call: NA
clone_size: NA
j_call: TRBJ2-5

cdr3_nt: TGCAGCGCTTTCAAGGGATCCCCTAGCACAGATACGCAGTATTTT
cdr3_aa: CSAFKGSPSTDTQYF
v_call: TRBV29-1
d_call: NA
clone_size: NA
j_call: TRBJ2-3

cdr3_nt: TGCGCCAGCAGTTGGGACCTACAAAGCGAGCAGTACTTC
cdr3_aa: CASSWDLQSEQYF
v_call: TRBV5-1
d_call: NA
clone_size: NA
j_call: TRBJ2-7

cdr3_nt: TGTGCCAGCAGCCCACTAGCGGGGGCCATCACAGATACGCAGTATTTT
cdr3_aa: CASSPLAGAITDTQYF
v_call: TRBV3-1
d_call: TRBD2
clone_size: NA
j_call: TRBJ2-3

cdr3_nt: TGTGCCAGCAGTGGTAACCCGGCGGGGACCTCGAAAGCTTTCTTT
cdr3_aa: CASSGNPAGTSKAFF
v_call: TRBV6-2/TRBV6-3
d_call: NA
clone_size: NA
j_call: TRBJ1-1

cdr3_nt: TGTGCCAGTAAGGACTTCTCCTACGAGCAGTTCTTC
cdr3_aa: CASKDFSYEQFF
v_call: TRBV28
d_call: NA
clone_size: NA
j_call: TRBJ2-1

cdr3_nt: TGTGCCAGCAGTTTACCGTGGTCGACTAGCGGGAAGATAAGCACAGATACGCAGTATTTT
cdr3_aa: CASSLPWSTSGKISTDTQYF
v_call: TRBV27
d_call: TRBD2
clone_size: few
j_call: TRBJ2-3

cdr3_nt: TGTGCCAGCAGCTCGACAGGGCTTACCTACGAGCAGTACTTC
cdr3_aa: CASSSTGLTYEQYF
v_call: TRBV7-8
d_call: TRBD1
clone_size: NA
j_call: TRBJ2-7

cdr3_nt: TGTGCCACCAGTGGAGCGGGTCCCGACAATGAGCAGTTCTTC
cdr3_aa: CATSGAGPDNEQFF
v_call: TRBV24-1
d_call: NA
clone_size: NA
j_call: TRBJ2-1

cdr3_nt: TGTGCCAGCAGCCCGTCTCGGACTAGCGTCGGGAACAATGAGCAGTTCTTC
cdr3_aa: CASSPSRTSVGNNEQFF
v_call: TRBV7-2
d_call: TRBD2
clone_size: NA
j_call: TRBJ2-1

cdr3_nt: TGTGCCATCAGTGGTATCCATAGGGGAGGTTCACCCCTCCACTTT
cdr3_aa: CAISGIHRGGSPLHF
v_call: TRBV10-3
d_call: NA
clone_size: NA
j_call: TRBJ1-6

cdr3_nt: TGTGCCAGCAGTTTAGGACAGACCCTCTACGAGCAGTACTTC
cdr3_aa: CASSLGQTLYEQYF
v_call: TRBV6-6
d_call: NA
clone_size: NA
j_call: TRBJ2-7

cdr3_nt: TGTGCCGGCAGCGTCAGAGCGACAGGGATTGGGCAGCCCCAGCATTTT
cdr3_aa: CAGSVRATGIGQPQHF
v_call: TRBV9
d_call: TRBD1
clone_size: NA
j_call: TRBJ1-5

cdr3_nt: TGCGCCAGCAGCTTTAGAACAGCAGATACGCAGTATTTT
cdr3_aa: CASSFRTADTQYF
v_call: TRBV5-1
d_call: NA
clone_size: many
j_call: TRBJ2-3

cdr3_nt: TGCGCCAGCAGCTCACAGATTCCTGGGGCCAACGTCCTGACTTTC
cdr3_aa: CASSSQIPGANVLTF
v_call: TRBV5-1
d_call: NA
clone_size: NA
j_call: TRBJ2-6

cdr3_nt: TGTGCCAGCAGCCCGAGAACAGGGGTGGGGAGAGAGACCCAGTACTTC
cdr3_aa: CASSPRTGVGRETQYF
v_call: TRBV11-2
d_call: TRBD1
clone_size: NA
j_call: TRBJ2-5

cdr3_nt: TGCAGTGCTAGAGATAGGGGGGGGCTAACCTACAATGAGCAGTTCTTC
cdr3_aa: CSARDRGGLTYNEQFF
v_call: TRBV20-1
d_call: NA
clone_size: few
j_call: TRBJ2-1

cdr3_nt: TGTGCCAGCAGTTCCTTACAGGGGGAGAGCACTGAGCAGTTCTTC
cdr3_aa: CASSSLQGESTEQFF
v_call: TRBV12-3/TRBV12-4
d_call: TRBD1
clone_size: NA
j_call: TRBJ2-1

cdr3_nt: TGTGCCAGCATAGCCCTAGCGGGGGGACCTAATGAGCAGTTCTTC
cdr3_aa: CASIALAGGPNEQFF
v_call: TRBV12-3/TRBV12-4
d_call: TRBD2
clone_size: once
j_call: TRBJ2-1

cdr3_nt: TGTGCCAGCTCACCACGTGTCAGCGAGCAGTACTTC
cdr3_aa: CASSPRVSEQYF
v_call: TRBV18
d_call: NA
clone_size: NA
j_call: TRBJ2-7

cdr3_nt: TGCGCCAGCAGCCAAGTTTGGCCCGGGAGCTCCTACGAGCAGTACTTC
cdr3_aa: CASSQVWPGSSYEQYF
v_call: TRBV4-1
d_call: NA
clone_size: few
j_call: TRBJ2-7

cdr3_nt: TGTGCCAGCAGTGAACCCAGGGGGCTTCGCAATCAGCCCCAGCATTTT
cdr3_aa: CASSEPRGLRNQPQHF
v_call: TRBV6-1
d_call: TRBD1
clone_size: NA
j_call: TRBJ1-5

cdr3_nt: TGCAGTGCCAAGGACCCCCACAATGAGCAGTTCTTC
cdr3_aa: CSAKDPHNEQFF
v_call: TRBV20-1
d_call: NA
clone_size: NA
j_call: TRBJ2-1

cdr3_nt: TGCAGTGCTAGAGACCTAGCGGGGGGCTACGAGCAGTACTTC
cdr3_aa: CSARDLAGGYEQYF
v_call: TRBV20-1
d_call: TRBD2
clone_size: many
j_call: TRBJ2-7

cdr3_nt: TGTGCCAGTGTCTTGGGACAGAATCAGCCCCAGCATTTT
cdr3_aa: CASVLGQNQPQHF
v_call: TRBV19
d_call: TRBD1
clone_size: NA
j_call: TRBJ1-5

cdr3_nt: TGCGCCAGCAGCTTGGAACAGGGGGACTACAATGAGCAGTTCTTC
cdr3_aa: CASSLEQGDYNEQFF
v_call: TRBV5-1
d_call: TRBD1
clone_size: NA
j_call: TRBJ2-1

cdr3_nt: TGTGCCAGCAGCCGGGATAGTCTTCCGGGCGATGCGCAGTATTTT
cdr3_aa: CASSRDSLPGDAQYF
v_call: TRBV4-2
d_call: NA
clone_size: NA
j_call: TRBJ2-3

cdr3_nt: TGCAGCGTTCCGACCCTGCGATACAATGAGCAGTTCTTC
cdr3_aa: CSVPTLRYNEQFF
v_call: TRBV29-1
d_call: NA
clone_size: NA
j_call: TRBJ2-1

cdr3_nt: TGTGCCAGCAGCTTAGCCTTTCTGGCCCTTAAAAACGAGCAGTTCTTC
cdr3_aa: CASSLAFLALKNEQFF
v_call: TRBV7-2
d_call: NA
clone_size: NA
j_call: TRBJ2-1

cdr3_nt: TGTGCCAGCAGCGTAGCTGACTTGGATGAGCAGTTCTTC
cdr3_aa: CASSVADLDEQFF
v_call: TRBV9
d_call: NA
clone_size: NA
j_call: TRBJ2-1

cdr3_nt: TGCGCCAGCAGCCAGCACAGGAACACTGAAGCTTTCTTT
cdr3_aa: CASSQHRNTEAFF
v_call: TRBV4-1
d_call: NA
clone_size: NA
j_call: TRBJ1-1

cdr3_nt: TGTGCCTGGAGCCGGGAGACTAACTATGGCTACACCTTC
cdr3_aa: CAWSRETNYGYTF
v_call: TRBV30
d_call: NA
clone_size: NA
j_call: TRBJ1-2

cdr3_nt: TGTGCCAGCAGTCCCTACAGGGGTACTAGGGATGAGCAGTTCTTC
cdr3_aa: CASSPYRGTRDEQFF
v_call: TRBV27
d_call: TRBD1
clone_size: few
j_call: TRBJ2-1

cdr3_nt: TGTGCCAGCAGCACTTATTACAGGGAAGGAGGCAATCAGCCCCAGCATTTT
cdr3_aa: CASSTYYREGGNQPQHF
v_call: TRBV4-2
d_call: NA
clone_size: few
j_call: TRBJ1-5